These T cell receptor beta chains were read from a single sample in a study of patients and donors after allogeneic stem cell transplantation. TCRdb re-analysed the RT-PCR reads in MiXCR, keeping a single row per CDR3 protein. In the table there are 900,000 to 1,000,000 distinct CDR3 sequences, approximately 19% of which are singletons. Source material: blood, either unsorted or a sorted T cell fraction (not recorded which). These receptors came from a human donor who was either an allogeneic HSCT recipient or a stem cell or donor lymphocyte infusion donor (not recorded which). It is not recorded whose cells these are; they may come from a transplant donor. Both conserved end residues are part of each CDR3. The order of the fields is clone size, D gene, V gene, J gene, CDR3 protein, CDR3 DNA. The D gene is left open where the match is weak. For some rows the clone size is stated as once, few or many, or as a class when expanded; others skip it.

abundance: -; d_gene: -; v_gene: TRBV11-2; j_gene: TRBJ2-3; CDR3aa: CASSFAGTASASTDTQYF; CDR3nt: TGTGCCAGCAGCTTTGCCGGGACTGCATCCGCTAGCACAGATACGCAGTATTTT
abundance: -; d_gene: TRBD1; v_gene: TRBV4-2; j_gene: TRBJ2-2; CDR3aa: CASSQGEGATGELFF; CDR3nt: TGTGCCAGCAGCCAAGGAGAGGGGGCTACCGGGGAGCTGTTTTTT
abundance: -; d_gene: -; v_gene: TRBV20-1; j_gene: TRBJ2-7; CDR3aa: CSARDPRGLTSYEQYF; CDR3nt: TGCAGTGCTAGAGATCCTCGGGGGCTTACCTCCTACGAGCAGTACTTC
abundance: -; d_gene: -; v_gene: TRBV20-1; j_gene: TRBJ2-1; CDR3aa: CSGITYNEQFF; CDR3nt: TGCAGTGGGATAACCTACAATGAGCAGTTCTTC
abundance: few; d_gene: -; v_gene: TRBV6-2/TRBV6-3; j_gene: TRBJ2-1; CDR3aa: CASRSTGYSYNEQFF; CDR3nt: TGTGCCAGCAGATCGACAGGTTACTCCTACAATGAGCAGTTCTTC
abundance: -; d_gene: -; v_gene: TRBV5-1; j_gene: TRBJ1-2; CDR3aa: CASGEGQNYGYTF; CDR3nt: TGCGCCAGCGGAGAGGGTCAGAACTATGGCTACACCTTC
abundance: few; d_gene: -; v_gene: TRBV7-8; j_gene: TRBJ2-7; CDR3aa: CASSLTDGPYEQYF; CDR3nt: TGTGCCAGCAGCTTAACGGACGGCCCCTACGAGCAGTACTTC
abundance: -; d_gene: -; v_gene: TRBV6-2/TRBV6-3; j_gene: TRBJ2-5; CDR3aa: CASSYPGRPETQYF; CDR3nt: TGTGCCAGCAGTTACCCGGGACGTCCAGAGACCCAGTACTTC
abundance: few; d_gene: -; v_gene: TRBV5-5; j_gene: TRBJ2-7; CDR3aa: CASSLEPELYEQYF; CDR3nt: TGTGCCAGCAGCTTGGAGCCGGAACTCTACGAGCAGTACTTC
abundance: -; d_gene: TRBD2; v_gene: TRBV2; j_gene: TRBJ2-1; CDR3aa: CASSVGLALDEQFF; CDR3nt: TGTGCCAGCAGTGTGGGACTAGCTCTGGATGAGCAGTTCTTC
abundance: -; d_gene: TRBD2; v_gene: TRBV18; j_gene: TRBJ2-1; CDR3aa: CASSPLGLARNNEQFF; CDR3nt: TGTGCCAGCTCCCCCCTTGGACTAGCGCGGAACAATGAGCAGTTCTTC
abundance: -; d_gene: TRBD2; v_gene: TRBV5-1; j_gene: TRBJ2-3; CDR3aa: CASSSPSGGFWTDTQYF; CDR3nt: TGCGCCAGCAGCAGTCCTAGCGGGGGGTTTTGGACAGATACGCAGTATTTT
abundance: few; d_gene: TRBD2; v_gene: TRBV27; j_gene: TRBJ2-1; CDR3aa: CASSLTTSGPNEQFF; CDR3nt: TGTGCCAGCAGTCTGACGACTAGCGGGCCCAATGAGCAGTTCTTC
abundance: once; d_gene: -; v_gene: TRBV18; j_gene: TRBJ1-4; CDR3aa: CASSPRGRRNEKLFF; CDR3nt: TGTGCCAGCTCACCACGGGGCCGGAGAAATGAAAAACTGTTTTTT
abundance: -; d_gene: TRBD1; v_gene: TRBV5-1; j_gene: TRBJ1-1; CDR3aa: CASTLWTGDTEAFF; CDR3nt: TGCGCCAGCACCCTCTGGACAGGGGACACTGAAGCTTTCTTT
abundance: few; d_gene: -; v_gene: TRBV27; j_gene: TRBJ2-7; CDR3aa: CASSLSLAGFTYEQYF; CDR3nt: TGTGCCAGCAGTTTAAGTCTGGCAGGTTTTACCTACGAGCAGTACTTC
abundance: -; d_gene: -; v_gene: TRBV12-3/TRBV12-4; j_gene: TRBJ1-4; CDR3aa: CASSFGKGNEKLFF; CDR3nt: TGTGCCAGCAGTTTTGGTAAAGGGAATGAAAAACTGTTTTTT
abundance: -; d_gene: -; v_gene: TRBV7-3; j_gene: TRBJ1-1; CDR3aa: CASSARANTEAFF; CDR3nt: TGTGCCAGCAGCGCCCGGGCGAACACTGAAGCTTTCTTT
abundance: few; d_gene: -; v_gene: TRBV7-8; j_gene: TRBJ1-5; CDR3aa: CASSLEGVRPQHF; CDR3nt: TGTGCCAGCAGCTTAGAAGGGGTCCGGCCCCAGCATTTT
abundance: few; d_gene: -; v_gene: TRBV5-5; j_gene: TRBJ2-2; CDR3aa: CASSQQLTGELFF; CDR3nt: TGTGCCAGCAGCCAACAGCTAACCGGGGAGCTGTTTTTT
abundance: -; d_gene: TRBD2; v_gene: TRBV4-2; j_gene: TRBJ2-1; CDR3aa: CASSQQTSGGFNEQFF; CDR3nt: TGTGCCAGCAGCCAACAGACTAGCGGGGGGTTCAATGAGCAGTTCTTC
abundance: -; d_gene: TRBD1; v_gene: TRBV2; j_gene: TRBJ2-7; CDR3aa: CASRMTGGNEQYF; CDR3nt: TGTGCCAGCAGAATGACAGGGGGCAACGAGCAGTACTTC
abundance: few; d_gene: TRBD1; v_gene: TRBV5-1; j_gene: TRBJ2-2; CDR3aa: CASSSTGWAPGELFF; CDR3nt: TGCGCCAGCAGTTCGACAGGGTGGGCACCCGGGGAGCTGTTTTTT
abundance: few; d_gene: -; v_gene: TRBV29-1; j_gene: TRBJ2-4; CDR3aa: CSVDLGTLDKNIQYF; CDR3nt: TGCAGCGTTGACCTCGGGACTTTGGACAAAAACATTCAGTACTTC
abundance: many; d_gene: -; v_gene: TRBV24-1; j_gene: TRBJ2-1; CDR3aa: CATSGLGTGEQFF; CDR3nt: TGTGCCACCAGTGGCCTCGGAACCGGTGAGCAGTTCTTC
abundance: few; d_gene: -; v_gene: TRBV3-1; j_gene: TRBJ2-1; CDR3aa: CASSQGDGIYDYNEQFF; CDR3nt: TGTGCCAGCAGCCAAGGAGACGGGATTTACGACTACAATGAGCAGTTCTTC
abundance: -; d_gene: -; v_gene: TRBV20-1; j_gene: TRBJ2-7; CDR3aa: CSAARDTGSYEQYF; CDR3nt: TGCAGTGCAGCCCGGGACACAGGCTCCTACGAGCAGTACTTC
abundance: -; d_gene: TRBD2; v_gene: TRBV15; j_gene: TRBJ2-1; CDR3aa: CATSSLLAGGGNEQFF; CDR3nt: TGTGCCACCAGCAGCCTCCTAGCGGGAGGGGGTAATGAGCAGTTCTTC
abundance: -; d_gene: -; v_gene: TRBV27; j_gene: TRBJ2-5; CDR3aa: CASSSQLARETQYF; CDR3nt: TGTGCCAGCAGTTCGCAACTAGCTCGAGAGACCCAGTACTTC
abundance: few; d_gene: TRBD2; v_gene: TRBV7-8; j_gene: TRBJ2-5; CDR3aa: CASSPSGGGETQYF; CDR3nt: TGTGCCAGCAGCCCAAGCGGGGGGGGAGAGACCCAGTACTTC
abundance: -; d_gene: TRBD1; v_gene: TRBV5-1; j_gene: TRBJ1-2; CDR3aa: CASSRAGTDGYTF; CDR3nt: TGCGCCAGCAGCAGGGCCGGGACAGATGGCTACACCTTC
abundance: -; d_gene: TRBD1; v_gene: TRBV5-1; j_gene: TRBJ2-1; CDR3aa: CASSGWGQGSSYNEQFF; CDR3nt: TGCGCCAGCAGCGGGTGGGGACAGGGGAGCTCCTACAATGAGCAGTTCTTC
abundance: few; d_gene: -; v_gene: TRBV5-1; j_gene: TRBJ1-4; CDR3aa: CASSPGGGTNEKLFF; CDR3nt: TGCGCCAGCAGCCCTGGGGGGGGGACGAATGAAAAACTGTTTTTT
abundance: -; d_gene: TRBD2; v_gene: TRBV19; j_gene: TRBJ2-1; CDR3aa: CASSLPGLGYNEQFF; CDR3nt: TGTGCCAGTAGTCTCCCGGGACTAGGATACAATGAGCAGTTCTTC
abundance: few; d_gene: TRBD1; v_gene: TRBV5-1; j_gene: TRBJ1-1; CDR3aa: CASSTQTGGAVEAFF; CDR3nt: TGCGCCAGCAGCACGCAGACAGGGGGCGCGGTTGAAGCTTTCTTT
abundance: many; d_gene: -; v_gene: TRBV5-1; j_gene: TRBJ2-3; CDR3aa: CASSPLSTDTQYF; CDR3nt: TGCGCCAGCAGCCCCTTAAGCACAGATACGCAGTATTTT
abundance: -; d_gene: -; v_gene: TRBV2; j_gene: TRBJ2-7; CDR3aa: CASSPTGVSYEQYF; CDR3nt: TGTGCCAGCAGTCCGACAGGCGTTTCCTACGAGCAGTACTTC
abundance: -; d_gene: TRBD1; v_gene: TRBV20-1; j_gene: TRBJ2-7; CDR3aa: CSARVAGGANHEQYF; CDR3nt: TGCAGTGCTAGAGTTGCAGGGGGCGCGAATCACGAGCAGTACTTC
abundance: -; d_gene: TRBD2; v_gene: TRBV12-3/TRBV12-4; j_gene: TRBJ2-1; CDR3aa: CASSSYLSSGRGEQFF; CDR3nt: TGTGCCAGCAGTTCCTATTTGAGTAGCGGGAGGGGTGAGCAGTTCTTC
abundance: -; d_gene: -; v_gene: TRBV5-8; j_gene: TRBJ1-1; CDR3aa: CASSQTGTAKTEAFF; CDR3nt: TGTGCCAGCAGCCAGACCGGGACGGCAAAAACTGAAGCTTTCTTT
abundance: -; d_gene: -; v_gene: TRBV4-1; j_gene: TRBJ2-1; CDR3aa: CASSQGGPSYNEQFF; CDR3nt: TGCGCCAGCAGCCAAGGGGGGCCCTCCTACAATGAGCAGTTCTTC
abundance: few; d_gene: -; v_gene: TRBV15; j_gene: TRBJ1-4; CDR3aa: CATSRGGARDEKLFF; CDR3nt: TGTGCCACCAGCAGAGGAGGGGCCCGGGATGAAAAACTGTTTTTT
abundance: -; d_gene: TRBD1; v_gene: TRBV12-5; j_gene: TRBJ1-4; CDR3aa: CASGTGGVTNEKLFF; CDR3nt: TGTGCTAGTGGGACAGGGGGCGTTACTAATGAAAAACTGTTTTTT
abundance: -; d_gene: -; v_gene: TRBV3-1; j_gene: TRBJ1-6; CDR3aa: CASSLRDDNSPLHF; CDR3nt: TGTGCCAGCAGCCTCCGGGACGACAATTCACCCCTCCACTTT
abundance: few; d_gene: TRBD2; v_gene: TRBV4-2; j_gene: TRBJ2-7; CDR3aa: CASSQDQTQRGGRYEQYF; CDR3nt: TGTGCCAGCAGCCAAGATCAGACCCAGCGGGGGGGCCGGTACGAGCAGTACTTC
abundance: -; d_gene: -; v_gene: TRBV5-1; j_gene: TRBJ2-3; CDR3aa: CASSLFWADTQYF; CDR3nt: TGCGCCAGCAGCTTGTTCTGGGCAGATACGCAGTATTTT
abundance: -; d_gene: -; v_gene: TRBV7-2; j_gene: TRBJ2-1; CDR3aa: CASSLNRDFYNEQFF; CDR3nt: TGTGCCAGCAGCTTAAACAGGGACTTCTACAATGAGCAGTTCTTC
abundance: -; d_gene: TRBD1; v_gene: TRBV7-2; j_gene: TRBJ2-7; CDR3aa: CASSERGTGRQLQYF; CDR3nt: TGTGCCAGCAGCGAGCGAGGGACAGGGCGGCAGCTGCAGTACTTC
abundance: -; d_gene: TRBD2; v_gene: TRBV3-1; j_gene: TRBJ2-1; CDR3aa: CASSFRTSGTEQFF; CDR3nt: TGTGCCAGCAGCTTTCGGACTAGCGGAACTGAGCAGTTCTTC
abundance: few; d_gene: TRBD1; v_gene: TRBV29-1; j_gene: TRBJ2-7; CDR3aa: CSVGQGSEQYF; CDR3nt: TGCAGCGTTGGACAGGGGTCCGAGCAGTACTTC
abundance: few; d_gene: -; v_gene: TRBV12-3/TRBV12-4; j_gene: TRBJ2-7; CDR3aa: CASSLILDKGEQYF; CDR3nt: TGTGCCAGCAGTTTAATTCTGGACAAAGGCGAGCAGTACTTC